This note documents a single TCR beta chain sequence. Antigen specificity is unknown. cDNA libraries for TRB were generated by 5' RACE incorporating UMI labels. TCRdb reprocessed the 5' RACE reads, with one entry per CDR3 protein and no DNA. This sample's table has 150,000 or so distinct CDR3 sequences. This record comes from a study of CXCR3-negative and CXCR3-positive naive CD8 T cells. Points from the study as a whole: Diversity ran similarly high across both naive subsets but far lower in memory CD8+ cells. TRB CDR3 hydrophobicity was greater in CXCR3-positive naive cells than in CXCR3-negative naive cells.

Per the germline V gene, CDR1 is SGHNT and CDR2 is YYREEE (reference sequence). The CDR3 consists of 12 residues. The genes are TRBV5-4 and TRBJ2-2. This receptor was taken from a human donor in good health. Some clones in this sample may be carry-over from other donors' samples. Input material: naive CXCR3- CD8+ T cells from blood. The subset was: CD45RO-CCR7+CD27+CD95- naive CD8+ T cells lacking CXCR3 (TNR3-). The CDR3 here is CASSLLAGELFF.